The 21 T cell receptor beta chains presented below share a single source sample, sequenced in a study of blood T cell repertoires in COVID-19. Sequenced by immunoSEQ multiplex PCR; TCRdb stores in-frame clones only, minus some. The sample lists approximately 210,000 clones, 88% occurring once. Sequenced input: peripheral blood. These receptors originate from a man in his forties with acute or convalescent COVID-19.

This sequence joins TRBV24-1 and TRBJ2-3; tentatively, D is TRBD1 (6 bases). CDR1 and CDR2 (germline): KGHDR, SFDVKD. The V end lost 4 bases, the J end lost 4 bases, and 11 bases lay between the germline ends. The CDR3 runs to 14 residues. This CDR3 is CATSEYRDADTQYF. CDR3 coding DNA: TGTGCCACCAGTGAGTACAGGGACGCAGATACGCAGTATTTT.

V gene TRBV7-2 combines with J gene TRBJ2-2; a weak D match, TRBD1 (5 bases). Germline CDR1 reads SGHTA; CDR2 reads FQGNSA. The CDR3 is made up of 16 amino acids. Trimming took 5 bases from V and 5 from J, leaving 18 bases between them. The CDR3 reads CASSDKPGIRTGELFF. The CDR3 coding sequence is TGTGCCAGCAGCGACAAACCAGGGATAAGGACCGGGGAGCTGTTTTTT.

This clone was seen once. The genes are TRBV10-3 and TRBJ2-7, with 10 nucleotides matching TRBD1. V lost 6 bases, J lost 5 bases, and 7 bases stayed unmatched. CDR3 length equals 14 residues. Germline-derived CDR1 and CDR2 are ENHRY and SYGVKD. The CDR3 DNA follows: TGTGCCATCAGGCCGGGACAGGGGTACAACGAGCAGTACTTC. Encoded protein: CAIRPGQGYNEQYF.

A single count supports this clone. The V call is TRBV10-3, the J call TRBJ2-3, with D perhaps matching TRBD2 (5 bases). The CDR3 is 14 residues long. Germline V gene sequence: CDR1 ENHRY, CDR2 SYGVKD. Trimming stripped 8 bases from V and 2 bases from J, with 14 bases between. In DNA form, the CDR3 reads TGTGCCATCGGGGAGAGAATCCTCACAGATACGCAGTATTTT. Translating it yields CAIGERILTDTQYF.

The chain is built from TRBV9 and TRBJ2-3, with a possible D match to TRBD2 (5 bases). This CDR3 region has 14 residues. Trimming removed 8 bases from V and 0 bases from J, with 13 bases in between. Germline CDR1 reads SGDLS; CDR2 reads YYNGEE. In DNA, the CDR3 is TGTGCCAGTGGTATGGGCGGGAGCACAGATACGCAGTATTTT. This codes for CASGMGGSTDTQYF.

DNA for the CDR3: TGTGCCAGTCTAGACAGAAGCACAGATACGCAGTATTTT. As protein: CASLDRSTDTQYF. The J gene is TRBJ2-3, the V gene TRBV2, with D possibly being TRBD1 (5 bases). V shed 9 bases and J shed 0 bases, with 10 bases lying between them. CDR1 SNHLY and CDR2 FYNNEI come from the germline V gene. The CDR3 totals 13 residues.

This clone was counted a few times. The rearrangement joins TRBV7-9 to TRBJ2-1; D perhaps matches TRBD2 (6 bases). Germline V CDR1 and CDR2: SEHNR, FQNEAQ (reference sequence). This CDR3 region has 18 residues. Trimming took 5 bases from V and 0 from J, leaving 20 bases between them. CDR3: CASSPSLRRGPSYNEQFF. CDR3 sequence (DNA): TGTGCCAGCAGCCCCTCCCTGAGGCGGGGCCCCTCCTACAATGAGCAGTTCTTC.

V usage is TRBV7-2 and J usage is TRBJ2-1; a weak D match, TRBD2 (6 bases). Germline V gene data show CDR1 as SGHTA and CDR2 as FQGNSA. Trimming pared 4 bases from V and 0 bases from J, leaving 13 bases between. This CDR3 comprises 16 residues. In DNA, the CDR3 is TGTGCCAGCAGCTCAGGTAGCGGAAACTCCTACAATGAGCAGTTCTTC. Translation: CASSSGSGNSYNEQFF.

CDR3 nucleotide sequence: TGTGCCAGCCGGGACAGGAGGTACCAAGAGACCCAGTACTTC. This gives the protein CASRDRRYQETQYF. The J gene is TRBJ2-5, the V gene TRBV9, with TRBD1 matching over 8 bases. Germline CDR1 reads SGDLS; CDR2 reads YYNGEE. Trimming at V came to 7 bases and at J to 0 bases, leaving 5 bases not matched to a gene. The CDR3 extends over 14 amino acids.

The chain uses TRBV19 and TRBJ1-5; D not resolved. V was trimmed by 1 base and J by 2 bases, leaving 9 bases between them. Germline CDR1 is LNHDA and CDR2 is SQIVND (reference sequence). This CDR3 comprises 15 residues. CDR3 sequence reads: CASSIGREGNQPQHF. The DNA of the CDR3 is TGTGCCAGTAGTATAGGACGGGAGGGCAATCAGCCCCAGCATTTT.

The CDR3 is CASSDSANEKLFF. Written as DNA, the CDR3 is TGTGCCAGCTCTGACAGCGCTAATGAAAAACTGTTTTTT. The rearrangement uses TRBV10-3 and TRBJ1-4; D perhaps matches TRBD1 (5 bases). The V end lost 10 bases, the J end lost 3 bases, and 12 bases lay between the germline ends. Germline V gene sequence: CDR1 ENHRY, CDR2 SYGVKD. The length of the CDR3 is 13 residues.

This clone was observed once. This chain connects TRBV27 to TRBJ1-2, with 7 bases aligning to TRBD1. V lost 5 bases to trimming and J lost 1 base; unmatched junction nucleotides: 7. Looked up from germline, CDR1 is MNHEY and CDR2 is SMNVEV (reference sequence). The CDR3 is 15 residues long. DNA for the CDR3: TGTGCCAGCAGTCAAGGGACAGCTATTAACTATGGCTACACCTTC. Its translation: CASSQGTAINYGYTF.

The chain combines TRBV18 with TRBJ2-5; D is possibly TRBD1 (6 bases). Germline V gene data show CDR1 as KGHSH and CDR2 as LQKENI. There are 17 residues in the CDR3. V was trimmed by 6 bases and J by 2 bases, leaving 22 bases between them. CDR3 in DNA: TGTGCCAGCTCGCCCGGGACACCTCGATCCGGTCAAGAGACCCAGTACTTC. Protein product: CASSPGTPRSGQETQYF.

This clone was observed once. This chain joins TRBV6-5 and TRBJ2-7, with TRBD1 matching 7 bases. After removal of 5 bases from V and 0 bases from J, the junction contained 7 bases not matched to a gene. Germline CDR1 reads MNHEY; CDR2 reads SVGAGI. CDR3 length: 15 residues. DNA of the CDR3: TGTGCCAGCAGTCCCGGGACAGCGCCCTCCTACGAGCAGTACTTC. Protein: CASSPGTAPSYEQYF.

The CDR3 sequence: CATSERGSTEAFF. The CDR3 nucleotides are TGTGCCACCAGTGAGAGGGGGTCCACTGAAGCTTTCTTT. This chain uses TRBV19 with TRBJ1-1, with D tentatively TRBD1 (6 bases). Germline assignment: CDR1 LNHDA and CDR2 SQIVND (reference sequence). There are 13 residues in the CDR3. V gave up 10 bases and J gave up 4 bases, with 16 bases separating them.

The chain employs TRBV19 and TRBJ1-1, with no clear D. There are 14 residues in the CDR3. Trimming took off 0 bases at V and 6 bases at J, with 11 bases between the two ends. Germline values: CDR1 LNHDA, CDR2 SQIVND (reference sequence). CDR3 sequence: CASSIEILRAEAFF. The CDR3 nucleotides read TGTGCCAGTAGTATAGAGATTCTTCGGGCTGAAGCTTTCTTT.

V and J are TRBV15 and TRBJ2-1, with TRBD2 as a possible D gene (6 bases). This CDR3 comprises 17 residues. Germline CDR1 reads LNHNV; CDR2 reads YYDKDF (reference sequence). Trimming pared 2 bases from V and 5 bases from J, leaving 19 bases between. CDR3 DNA sequence: TGTGCCACCAGCAGAACCATCGCTAGCGCGGGGAACAATGAGCAGTTCTTC. Translating it yields CATSRTIASAGNNEQFF.

The chain is built from TRBV6-5 and TRBJ1-1; TRBD1 agrees at 8 bases. After removal of 6 bases from V and 11 bases from J, the junction contained 11 bases not matched to a gene. CDR3 length: 13 amino acids. CDR1 and CDR2 from the germline V gene are MNHEY and SVGAGI. The CDR3 here is CASSRDRPGEAFF. The DNA for the CDR3 is TGTGCCAGCAGCCGGGACAGGCCGGGAGAGGCTTTCTTT.

This chain links TRBV5-1 with TRBJ1-3; D is perhaps TRBD1 (5 bases). V lost 0 bases and J lost 0, with 13 bases in between. The germline V gene has CDR1 SGHRS and CDR2 YFSETQ. This CDR3 region has 17 residues. The CDR3 DNA is TGCGCCAGCAGCTTGGATCGGGGGGAGATCTCTGGAAACACCATATATTTT. Translated, it gives CASSLDRGEISGNTIYF.

The chain employs TRBV5-1 and TRBJ1-1; possible D gene TRBD1, 5 bases. The CDR3 totals 16 residues. The germline V gene encodes CDR1 SGHRS and CDR2 YFSETQ. V lost 0 bases and J lost 1, with 13 bases in between. In DNA, the CDR3 is TGCGCCAGCAGCTTGGATGGGAGGGGCTCGAACACTGAAGCTTTCTTT. This codes for CASSLDGRGSNTEAFF.

The rearrangement joins TRBV6-6 to TRBJ1-1; 9 positions match TRBD1. Germline V gene data show CDR1 as MNHNY and CDR2 as SVGAGI (reference sequence). The CDR3 covers 15 residues. V was pared by 5 bases and J by 1 base, with 5 bases of the junction left unmatched. The CDR3 coding sequence is TGTGCCAGCAGTCCCTTGGGACAGGGGAACACTGAAGCTTTCTTT. Its protein is CASSPLGQGNTEAFF.